Sequencing of this T cell receptor (beta chain) was carried out in a study of cytomegalovirus exposure and HLA in healthy donors. At the level of the study: Early on, a data release was issued that held about 85 million unique TCRs from HLA-typed donors.

For this clone: Its target is unknown.

Study results and caveats: With later analysis, a missense DCLRE1C variant became linked to TCR beta V- and J-gene trimming.

Samples came from healthy bone marrow donors. 13 Jbeta primers and 60 Vbeta primers were used for the PCR. Repertoires were generated with immunoSEQ multiplex PCR, while TCRdb's copy carries only in-frame clones and drops some. The sample has under 130,000 clones; under 80% are singletons. Germline lookup yields CDR1 SGDLS and CDR2 YYNGEE. CDR3 length: 16 amino acids. Trimming cost V 1 base and J 5 bases; bases outside gene matches: 7. The sequenced sample was PBMCs. The chain carries TRBV9 and TRBJ2-1; TRBD2 aligns across 9 bases. The sequence was obtained from a middle-aged woman in good health and CMV-seropositive. The chain's CDR3 is CASSVLSGRTHNEQFF. The CDR3 bases are TGTGCCAGCAGCGTACTTAGCGGGAGAACCCACAATGAGCAGTTCTTC.